These 28 T cell receptor beta chains share one sample of origin, sequenced in a study of shared clonotypes between healthy human individuals. Sequencing was performed with immunoSEQ multiplex PCR; in TCRdb, only in-frame clones are kept and a portion is missing. The table has 2 million to 2.5 million clones, around 90% seen once; the top ten hold about 0.41%. Sequencing used naive CD4+ T cells from PBMCs. Stated subset: CD45RA+ positively selected. Receptors were obtained from a man between 18 and 29 years old in good health. Some clones in this sample may be carry-over from other donors' samples.

The chain couples TRBV18 to TRBJ2-1, with 15 bases fitting TRBD2. V shed 8 bases, J shed 0 bases, and the junction held 8 bases outside the gene matches. CDR3 length equals 18 residues. Germline CDR1 and CDR2: KGHSH and LQKENI. The CDR3 region is CASTSGLAGGRSYNEQFF. The CDR3 bases are TGTGCCAGCACTTCGGGACTAGCGGGAGGACGCTCCTACAATGAGCAGTTCTTC.

This rearrangement joins TRBV7-9 to TRBJ2-3; the D is unclear. Between the trimmed V and J ends, which lost 4 bases and 0 bases, there was a span of 11 bases. The germline V gene has CDR1 SEHNR and CDR2 FQNEAQ (reference sequence). The CDR3 has 15 residues. CDR3 bases: TGTGCCAGCAGCTACCCAGGCCCCAGCACAGATACGCAGTATTTT. It yields the protein CASSYPGPSTDTQYF.

About this clone: The same CDR3 arises from other DNA sequences in this sample as well. This chain uses TRBV7-2 with TRBJ1-3; D unclear. V was cut by 1 base and J by 4 bases, with 5 bases left in between. The CDR3 sequence is 13 residues long. Germline V gene sequence: CDR1 SGHTA, CDR2 FQGNSA. CDR3 sequence (DNA): TGTGCCAGCAGCTTAGAAGGCGGAAACACCATATATTTT. Its translation: CASSLEGGNTIYF. Variable domain in full (rest from reference TRBV7-2 and TRBJ1-3): GAGVSQSPSNKVTEKGKDVELRCDPISGHTALYWYRQSLGQGLEFLIYFQGNSAPDKSGLPSDRFSAERTGGSVSTLTIQRTQQEDSAVYLCASSLEGGNTIYFGEGSWLTVV.

The chain employs TRBV2 and TRBJ1-5; D perhaps matches TRBD1 (5 bases). In germline, CDR1 is SNHLY, CDR2 FYNNEI. This CDR3 comprises 16 residues. The V and J ends lost 5 bases and 6 bases respectively, with 20 bases between them. CDR3 nucleotide sequence: TGTGCCAGCAGTAGAAGGGGCACTCTCATCGGTCAGCCCCAGCATTTT. This sequence encodes CASSRRGTLIGQPQHF.

This chain connects TRBV18 to TRBJ2-3; 9 positions match TRBD1. This CDR3 spans 16 amino acids. V lost 1 base and J lost 5; bases outside the gene matches: 7. Germline assignment: CDR1 KGHSH and CDR2 LQKENI. The CDR3, as DNA: TGTGCCAGCTCACCACTTCTACAGGGGGCGTTAGATACGCAGTATTTT. The encoded protein is CASSPLLQGALDTQYF. Filled out from reference TRBV18 and TRBJ2-3, the complete variable domain reads NAGVMQNPRHLVRRRGQEARLRCSPMKGHSHVYWYRQLPEEGLKFMVYLQKENIIDESGMPKERFSAEFPKEGPSILRIQQVVRGDSAAYFCASSPLLQGALDTQYFGPGTRLTVL.

The gene calls are TRBV4-3 and TRBJ2-7; 11 bases are shared with TRBD2. J was trimmed by 2 bases and V by 4 bases; bases with no gene match: 7. The CDR3 loop spans 16 amino acids. Germline CDR1 is LGHNA and CDR2 is YSLEER. CDR3 sequence: CASSRTTSGITYEQYF. In DNA form, the CDR3 reads TGCGCCAGCAGCCGGACGACTAGCGGGATCACCTACGAGCAGTACTTC.

With respect to this clone: This CDR3 is also generated by other DNA sequences in the sample. The chain joins TRBV18 to TRBJ1-1; D gene ambiguous. This CDR3 is built from 13 residues. Germline CDR1 and CDR2: KGHSH and LQKENI. V lost 3 bases and J 1 base, leaving 6 bases between the germline ends. Here the CDR3 reads CASSPAQNTEAFF. In DNA, the CDR3 is TGTGCCAGCTCACCCGCGCAGAACACTGAAGCTTTCTTT.

The rearrangement joins TRBV4-1 to TRBJ1-2; D is perhaps TRBD1 (5 bases). Germline CDR1 is MGHRA and CDR2 is YSYEKL. The CDR3 is 14 residues long. Trimming removed 3 bases at V and 7 bases at J, with 15 bases between. The CDR3 region is CASSHGRGASGYTF. CDR3 sequence (DNA): TGCGCCAGCAGCCATGGGAGGGGTGCATCTGGCTACACCTTC.

V gene TRBV5-6 combines with J gene TRBJ2-1, with D possibly being TRBD2 (6 bases). The ends were cut back, 0 bases at V and 16 bases at J, with 17 bases in the middle. The CDR3 runs 13 residues. The germline V gene has CDR1 SGHDT and CDR2 YYEEEE. The CDR3, as DNA: TGTGCCAGCAGCTTGGCGGGGGTAGCGGTCCCCTTCTTC. Translating gives CASSLAGVAVPFF. Full variable domain (outside the CDR3, taken from reference TRBV5-6 and TRBJ2-1): DAGVTQSPTHLIKTRGQQVTLRCSPKSGHDTVSWYQQALGQGPQFIFQYYEEEERQRGNFPDRFSGHQFPNYSSELNVNALLLGDSALYLCASSLAGVAVPFFGPGTRLTVL.

The chain employs TRBV28 and TRBJ2-7; the D gene is possibly TRBD1 (5 bases). The germline CDR1 and CDR2 sequences are MDHEN and SYDVKM. This CDR3 has 15 amino acids. The V and J ends lost 6 bases and 0 bases respectively, with 15 bases between them. DNA of the CDR3: TGTGCCAGCAGCCCGCCGACAGATCCCTCCTACGAGCAGTACTTC. It specifies CASSPPTDPSYEQYF.

CDR3 bases: TGTGCCAGCAGGAAGGGACGGGCCCAAGAGACCCAGTACTTC. As protein: CASRKGRAQETQYF. The rearrangement joins TRBV2 to TRBJ2-5, with D tentatively TRBD1 or TRBD2 (5 bases each). CDR3 size: 14 residues. The V end lost 6 bases, the J end lost 1 base, and 12 bases lay between the germline ends. Germline values: CDR1 SNHLY, CDR2 FYNNEI.

This chain connects TRBV7-2 to TRBJ1-3; no reliable D call. V was clipped by 5 bases and J by 3 bases, with 14 bases between them. This CDR3 has 15 residues. Germline V lookup: CDR1 SGHTA, CDR2 FQGNSA. The CDR3 DNA sequence: TGTGCCAGCAGCCAGCTTCGGGGTCGTGGAAACACCATATATTTT. It encodes CASSQLRGRGNTIYF.

V and J are TRBV5-1 and TRBJ2-1; 7 bases are a match to TRBD2. Germline V lookup: CDR1 SGHRS, CDR2 YFSETQ. With 4 bases clipped from V and 7 bases from J, the junction kept 11 bases outside the gene matches. The CDR3 has 15 residues. The CDR3 region is CASSRGLVERNEQFF. The CDR3 DNA reads TGCGCCAGCAGCCGAGGACTAGTGGAACGGAATGAGCAGTTCTTC.

The V call is TRBV5-1, the J call TRBJ2-7; TRBD2 aligns across 7 bases. The CDR3 loop spans 14 amino acids. Trimming removed 4 bases from V and 2 bases from J; junction bases left unmatched: 6. Germline loops: CDR1 SGHRS, CDR2 YFSETQ. CDR3 sequence (DNA): TGCGCCAGCAGCGGGGAAGGGAGGGCCTACGAGCAGTACTTC. Its translation is CASSGEGRAYEQYF.

Regarding this clone: Other nucleotide sequences in the sample specify the same CDR3. This chain links TRBV5-1 with TRBJ2-1; the D gene is possibly TRBD1 (5 bases). The V gene lost 4 bases and the J gene lost 4 bases, with 9 bases spanning the gap. CDR1 is SGHRS and CDR2 is YFSETQ in the germline V gene. The CDR3 contains 13 residues. The CDR3 region has the DNA TGCGCCAGCAGCCTAGGGGTTTACAATGAGCAGTTCTTC. Amino acids: CASSLGVYNEQFF.

The chain links TRBV28 to TRBJ1-4; 9 positions match TRBD1. V lost 5 bases and J lost 8; bases outside the gene matches: 6. CDR3 length: 14 residues. Per germline, CDR1 MDHEN and CDR2 SYDVKM. CDR3 region: CASSSGTGNEKLFF. The DNA of the CDR3 is TGTGCCAGCAGTAGCGGGACAGGGAACGAAAAACTGTTTTTT.

The chain is built from TRBV7-3 and TRBJ2-1, with 10 positions matching TRBD2. Germline assignment: CDR1 SGHTA and CDR2 FQGTGA. Trimming removed 5 bases from V and 5 bases from J; junction bases left unmatched: 12. The CDR3 is 17 residues long. The CDR3: CASSPLAGSILNNEQFF. As DNA, the CDR3 is TGTGCCAGCAGCCCACTAGCGGGGTCAATCCTAAACAATGAGCAGTTCTTC. Based on the CDR3 plus reference TRBV7-3 and TRBJ2-1, the full variable domain is GAGVSQTPSNKVTEKGKYVELRCDPISGHTALYWYRQSLGQGPEFLIYFQGTGAADDSGLPNDRFFAVRPEGSVSTLKIQRTERGDSAVYLCASSPLAGSILNNEQFFGPGTRLTVL.

To note about this clone: Other DNA sequences in the sample encode the same CDR3. The chain employs TRBV7-2 and TRBJ2-5, with D perhaps TRBD2 (5 bases). Germline-derived CDR1 and CDR2 are SGHTA and FQGNSA. The ends were cut back, 6 bases at V and 5 bases at J, with 16 bases in the middle. This CDR3 is built from 14 residues. CDR3 nucleotides: TGTGCCAGCAGTTTCTCGGGGAGTGGCGAGACCCAGTACTTC. This sequence encodes CASSFSGSGETQYF.

As to this clone: The same CDR3 can be traced to other DNA sequences in this sample. The rearrangement links TRBV7-3 to TRBJ2-1; TRBD2 agrees at 10 bases. The V gene end was trimmed by 4 bases and the J gene end by 3 bases; junction bases not matched to a gene: 3. The germline V gene encodes CDR1 SGHTA and CDR2 FQGTGA. The CDR3 consists of 15 residues. This CDR3 is CASSSGLADYNEQFF. The DNA for the CDR3 is TGTGCCAGCAGCTCCGGACTAGCGGACTACAATGAGCAGTTCTTC.

This chain joins TRBV27 and TRBJ2-1; D might be TRBD1 (6 bases). This CDR3 region has 16 residues. The germline CDR1 and CDR2 sequences are MNHEY and SMNVEV (reference sequence). The germline V and J ends were trimmed by 4 bases and 7 bases, with 20 bases remaining between them. The CDR3: CASSSRQVVWGNEQFF. The CDR3, as DNA: TGTGCCAGCAGTTCAAGACAGGTTGTTTGGGGGAATGAGCAGTTCTTC.

The rearrangement joins TRBV18 to TRBJ1-3, with no clear D. The V end was cut by 0 bases, the J end by 1 base, with 7 bases between. The V gene's germline CDR1 is KGHSH and CDR2 LQKENI. This CDR3 is built from 15 residues. CDR3 sequence (DNA): TGTGCCAGCTCACCACCGTCCGGGTCTGGAAACACCATATATTTT. Amino acids: CASSPPSGSGNTIYF.

The chain combines TRBV18 with TRBJ1-1; 8 bases align to TRBD1. The CDR3 runs 15 residues. Germline loops: CDR1 KGHSH, CDR2 LQKENI. The junction had 2 bases not matched to a gene; V was cut back by 2 bases and J by 0 bases. This CDR3 is CASSPRQGMNTEAFF. The CDR3 nucleotides read TGTGCCAGCTCACCAAGACAGGGGATGAACACTGAAGCTTTCTTT. Full variable domain (outside the CDR3, taken from reference TRBV18 and TRBJ1-1): NAGVMQNPRHLVRRRGQEARLRCSPMKGHSHVYWYRQLPEEGLKFMVYLQKENIIDESGMPKERFSAEFPKEGPSILRIQQVVRGDSAAYFCASSPRQGMNTEAFFGQGTRLTVV.

Turning to this clone: Other nucleotide sequences in the sample specify the same CDR3. This chain links TRBV7-9 with TRBJ2-5; D unresolved. Trimming pared 1 base from V and 5 bases from J, leaving 8 bases between. The V gene's germline CDR1 is SEHNR and CDR2 FQNEAQ (reference sequence). The CDR3 has 13 residues. CDR3 sequence reads: CASSLGLGETQYF. The CDR3 DNA sequence: TGTGCCAGCAGCTTAGGGCTAGGGGAGACCCAGTACTTC.

The genes are TRBV7-6 and TRBJ2-7, with TRBD2 as a possible D gene (6 bases). Deletions cut 7 bases from V and 1 base from J, with 20 bases between. CDR1 and CDR2 (germline): SGHVS, FNYEAQ. There are 16 residues in the CDR3. The CDR3 loop reads CASTRRPGRESYEQYF. DNA of the CDR3: TGTGCCAGCACCAGGAGACCGGGACGGGAGTCCTACGAGCAGTACTTC. The whole variable domain, remainder taken from reference TRBV7-6 and TRBJ2-7, is GAGVSQSPRYKVTKRGQDVALRCDPISGHVSLYWYRQALGQGPEFLTYFNYEAQQDKSGLPNDRFSAERPEGSISTLTIQRTEQRDSAMYRCASTRRPGRESYEQYFGPGTRLTVT.

As concerns this clone: Other DNA sequences in the same sample also yield this CDR3. V usage is TRBV18 and J usage is TRBJ1-1; 7 positions agree with TRBD1. The CDR3 consists of 14 residues. Germline V gene sequence: CDR1 KGHSH, CDR2 LQKENI. The V and J ends lost 4 bases and 0 bases, in that order; junction bases with no gene match: 2. The CDR3 region is CASSLDRLNTEAFF. The CDR3 bases are TGTGCCAGCTCACTGGACAGGCTGAACACTGAAGCTTTCTTT.

The V and J genes are TRBV28 and TRBJ1-1; the D gene is possibly TRBD1 (5 bases). Trimming removed 0 bases from V and 6 bases from J, with 14 bases in between. Looked up from germline, CDR1 is MDHEN and CDR2 is SYDVKM. The CDR3 covers 15 residues. CDR3 sequence: CASSLWGRVSPEAFF. CDR3 bases: TGTGCCAGCAGTTTATGGGGGCGAGTAAGCCCTGAAGCTTTCTTT.

The chain has TRBV5-1 and TRBJ2-5; D may be TRBD2 (5 bases). CDR1 and CDR2 from the germline V gene are SGHRS and YFSETQ. This CDR3 has 14 amino acids. Trimming left V 4 bases short and J 4 bases short, with 14 bases between. The CDR3 sequence is CASSDNTGGETQYF. The CDR3 DNA follows: TGCGCCAGCAGCGACAATACCGGAGGAGAGACCCAGTACTTC.

Concerning this clone itself: A read error may produce the germline difference seen at one junction end. The chain recombines TRBV4-2 with TRBJ2-4, with 9 bases fitting TRBD2. The CDR3 contains 13 residues. Per the germline V gene, CDR1 is LGHNA and CDR2 is YNFKEQ. CDR3 in amino acids: CASSQDFYSGRNF. CDR3 DNA: TGTGCCAGCAGCCAAGATTTTTATAGCGGGAGAAACTTC.